This T cell receptor beta chain appears in the sequencing data of a study of cytomegalovirus exposure and HLA in healthy donors (dated 2017 in TCRdb). With regard to the full study: According to a later analysis, one platform produced both the approximately 110 validation repertoires and the 730 or so repertoires of the first cohort. The study combined high-throughput TCR immunosequencing, statistical association of individual TCRs with disease status, and machine learning to predict cytomegalovirus infection status. The study was designed to test whether signatures of past pathogen exposure could be identified by cataloging public T cell receptors. In addition to the first cohort of roughly 700 subjects, a separate validation cohort of 130 or so different subjects was used.

V loses 2 bases, J loses 0 bases, and the germline ends lie 10 bases apart. Reading from cysteine to phenylalanine, the CDR3 counts 14 amino acids. CDR3 DNA is the only sequence kept; it has 42 bases, read in frame from the first base. Via the germline V gene (reference sequence), CDR1 is GTSNPN and CDR2 SVGIG. The paper's findings and limits, for the study overall: Most TCR sequences were observed very rarely across donors, whereas some public TCRs were present in many individuals. All 120 repertoires were used to score co-occurrence in the validation cohort in a later analysis, because that analysis had no HLA typing for the cohort. In the study, some 160 TCR beta chains were listed as associated with cytomegalovirus. In both the original and validation cohorts, the classifier was reported to diagnose cytomegalovirus status with high specificity and sensitivity. A later analysis found that TCRs clustered in the first cohort also tended to co-occur in the approximately 120 validation repertoires, with just under 95% of cluster scores above 0. In vitro tests confirmed that a few of the cytomegalovirus-associated TCR beta chains recognize cytomegalovirus antigens. According to the authors, the approach could potentially be generalized to other disease states and immunological phenotypes.

To prepare the library, the immunoSEQ multiplex PCR assay was applied. On the authors' methods: To diagnose cytomegalovirus status from the catalog of TCR beta chain sequences, a statistical classification framework was built. What TCRdb holds here is the immuneACCESS table cut down to in-frame rearrangements. Part of the clones is not present; checked against another copy, under half of the missing clones reflect an unresolved V gene, and the others are unexplained. The DNA was the basis for D and trimming; V, J and clone size are from that table. Present in this sample are roughly 250,000 clones, about 90% of which were seen just once. Less than 0.4% of the sample lies in the top ten. This clone was counted a single time. It has no known antigen specificity. Per-base quality was not reported, and no clone a single base away is much larger than it. Donors formed part of the validation cohort, which comprised 120 subjects and was distinct from the first cohort of fewer than 750 subjects.

In this chain, TRBV30 is recombined with TRBJ1-2; the D segment cannot be called with confidence. The receptor was isolated from a woman between 18 and 29 years old in good health and CMV-seronegative. The sample consisted of PBMCs. The bases are TGTGCCTGGAGTCCACTTACCGCTAACTATGGCTACACCTTC. Its protein product is CAWSPLTANYGYTF. Reference TRBV30 and TRBJ1-2 proteins supply the regions before and after the CDR3; the full variable domain is: SQTIHQWPATLVQPVGSPLSLECTVEGTSNPNLYWYRQAAGRGLQLLFYSVGIGQISSEVPQNLSASRPQDRQFILSSKKLLLSDSGFYLCAWSPLTANYGYTFGSGTRLTVV.